In its sample, the clone carrying this TCR beta chain was seen once. The antigen is unknown. CDR1 MDHEN and CDR2 SYDVKM come from the germline V gene. V lost 6 bases and J 8 bases, leaving 13 bases between the germline ends. The CDR3 consists of 12 residues. TCRdb's table, derived via immunoSEQ multiplex PCR, lists solely in-frame clones and lacks some. The table lists 100,000 to 120,000 clones, around 90% of them singletons. The data originate from a study of T cell responses to AZD1222 COVID-19 vaccine. About the research overall: Doses given second, at about 4 or about 12 weeks, were pooled. Overall study findings and caveats: The peak T cell response came first, and repertoires were sampled only after it. White British people made up most donors, females outnumbered males, and clonal diversity was possibly underestimated. Nearly half of spike-specific TCRs reportedly go after variant regions that carry no mutations.

The V and J genes are TRBV28 and TRBJ1-2, with a possible D match to TRBD1 (6 bases). This sequence was found in an adult in good health. The sequenced sample was peripheral blood, obtained on day 0 of AZD1222 vaccination. The chain's CDR3 is CASRLTGGGYTF. CDR3 sequence (DNA): TGTGCCAGCAGGTTAACGGGGGGCGGCTACACCTTC.